This T cell receptor (beta chain) was obtained from a study of tumor and adjacent non-tumor tissue in lung cancer. As for the study in general: Stage I to III disease affected 9 to 10 men and 5 women aged about 31 to 80.

A modified ARM-PCR protocol with three rounds of nested PCR amplified TCRbeta. TCRdb recomputed calls from the multiplex PCR reads with MiXCR, one row per CDR3 protein. The sample lists under 150,000 distinct CDR3 sequences; roughly 70% were seen once. CDR1 and CDR2 from the germline V gene are DFQATT and SNEGSKA (reference sequence). The CDR3 contains 14 residues. Trimming took off 4 bases at V and 8 bases at J, with 20 bases between the two ends. Whole-study results and caveats: Significantly higher TCR diversity was found in tumor than normal lung. Normal lung showed higher cumulative top 100 clone frequency than tumor.

No cell sorting was done before RNA was extracted from the tissue. Between August and November 2014, newly diagnosed, chemotherapy-naive lung cancer patients underwent thoracic surgery in China. In regard to this clonotype: Its target is unknown. A clone one base away is much larger, so this may be a read error. This CDR3 is missing its conserved last phenylalanine or tryptophan, likely due to a read error.

This clonotype was sampled from a man between 60 and 70 years old with small cell lung cancer. The rearrangement links TRBV20-1 to TRBJ1-2; perhaps TRBD1 as D (5 bases). What was sequenced was lung tumor tissue. The CDR3 sequence: CSAMFSGRVRGYTI. The CDR3 DNA reads TGCAGTGCTATGTTTTCGGGCAGGGTCAGGGGCTACACCATC.